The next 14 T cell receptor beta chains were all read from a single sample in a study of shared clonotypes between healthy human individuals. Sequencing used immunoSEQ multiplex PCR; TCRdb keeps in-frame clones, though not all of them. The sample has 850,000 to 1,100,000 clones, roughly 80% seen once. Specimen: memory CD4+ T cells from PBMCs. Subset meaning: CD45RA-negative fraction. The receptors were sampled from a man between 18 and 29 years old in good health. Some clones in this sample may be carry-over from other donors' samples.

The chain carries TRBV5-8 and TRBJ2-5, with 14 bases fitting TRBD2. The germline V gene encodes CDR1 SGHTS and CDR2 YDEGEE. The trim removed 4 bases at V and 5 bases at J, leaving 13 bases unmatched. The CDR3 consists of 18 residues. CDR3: CASSPGLAGVGEMETQYF. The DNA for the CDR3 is TGTGCCAGCAGCCCGGGACTAGCGGGAGTTGGTGAGATGGAGACCCAGTACTTC.

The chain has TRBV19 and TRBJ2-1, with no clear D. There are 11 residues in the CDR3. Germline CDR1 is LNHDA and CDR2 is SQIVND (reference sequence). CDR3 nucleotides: TGTGCTACCTCTAGAGACGGTGAGCAGTTCTTC. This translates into CATSRDGEQFF.

The CDR3: CASSLTKNTEAFF. In DNA, the CDR3 is TGTGCCAGCAGCTTAACCAAGAACACTGAAGCTTTCTTT. This sequence joins TRBV11-1 and TRBJ1-1; D is ambiguous. V lost 2 bases and J 1 base, leaving 5 bases between the germline ends. The germline V gene encodes CDR1 SGHAT and CDR2 FQDESV (reference sequence). The CDR3 is 13 amino acids.

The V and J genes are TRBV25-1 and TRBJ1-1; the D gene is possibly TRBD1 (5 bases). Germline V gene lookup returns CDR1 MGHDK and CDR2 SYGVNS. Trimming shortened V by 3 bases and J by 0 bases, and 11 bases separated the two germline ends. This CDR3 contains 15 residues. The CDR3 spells CASSDARGVNTEAFF. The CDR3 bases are TGTGCCAGCAGTGATGCCAGAGGGGTGAACACTGAAGCTTTCTTT.

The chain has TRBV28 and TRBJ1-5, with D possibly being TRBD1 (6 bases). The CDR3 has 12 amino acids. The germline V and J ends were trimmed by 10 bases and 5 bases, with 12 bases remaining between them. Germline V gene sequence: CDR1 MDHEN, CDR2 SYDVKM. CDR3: CATKTGHQPQHF. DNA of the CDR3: TGTGCCACGAAGACAGGACATCAGCCCCAGCATTTT.

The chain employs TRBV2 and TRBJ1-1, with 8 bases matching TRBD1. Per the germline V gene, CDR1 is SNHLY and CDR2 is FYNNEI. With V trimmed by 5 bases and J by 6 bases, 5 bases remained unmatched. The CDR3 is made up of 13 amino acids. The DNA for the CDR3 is TGTGCCAGCAGTCTTGGACAGGGCGCTGAAGCTTTCTTT. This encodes CASSLGQGAEAFF.

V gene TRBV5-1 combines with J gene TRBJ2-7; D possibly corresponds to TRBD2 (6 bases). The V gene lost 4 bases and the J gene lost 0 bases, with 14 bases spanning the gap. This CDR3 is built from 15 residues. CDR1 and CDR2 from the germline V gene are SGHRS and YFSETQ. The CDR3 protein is CASSPSWDSSYEQYF. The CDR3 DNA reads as TGCGCCAGCAGCCCCTCGTGGGACTCCTCCTACGAGCAGTACTTC.

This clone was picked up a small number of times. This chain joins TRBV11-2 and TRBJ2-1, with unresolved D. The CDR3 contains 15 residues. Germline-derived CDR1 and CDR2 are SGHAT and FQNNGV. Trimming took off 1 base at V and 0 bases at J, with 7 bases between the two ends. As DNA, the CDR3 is TGTGCCAGCAGCTTAGCCGGCCCCTCCTACAATGAGCAGTTCTTC. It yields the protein CASSLAGPSYNEQFF.

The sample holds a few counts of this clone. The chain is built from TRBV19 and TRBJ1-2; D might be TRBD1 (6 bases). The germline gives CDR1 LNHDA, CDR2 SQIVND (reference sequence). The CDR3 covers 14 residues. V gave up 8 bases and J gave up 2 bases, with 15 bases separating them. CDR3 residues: CASAHHRDNYGYTF. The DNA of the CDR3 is TGTGCCAGTGCCCACCACAGGGACAACTATGGCTACACCTTC.

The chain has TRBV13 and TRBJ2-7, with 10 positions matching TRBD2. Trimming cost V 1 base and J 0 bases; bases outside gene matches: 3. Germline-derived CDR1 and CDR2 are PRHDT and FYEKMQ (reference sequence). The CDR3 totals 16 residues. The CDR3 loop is CASSLAGTSASYEQYF. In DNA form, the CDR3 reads TGTGCCAGCAGCTTAGCCGGGACTAGCGCCTCCTACGAGCAGTACTTC.

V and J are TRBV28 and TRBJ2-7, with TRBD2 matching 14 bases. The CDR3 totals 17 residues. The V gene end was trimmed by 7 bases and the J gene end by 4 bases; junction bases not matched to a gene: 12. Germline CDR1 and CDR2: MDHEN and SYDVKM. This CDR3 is CASTLTSGRAARYEQYF. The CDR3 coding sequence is TGTGCCAGCACCCTGACTAGCGGGAGGGCCGCTCGATACGAGCAGTACTTC.

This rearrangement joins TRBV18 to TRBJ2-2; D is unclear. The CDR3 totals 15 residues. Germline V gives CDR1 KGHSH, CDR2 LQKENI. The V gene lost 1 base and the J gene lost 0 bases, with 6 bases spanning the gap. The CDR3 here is CASSPQQSNTGELFF. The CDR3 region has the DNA TGTGCCAGCTCACCACAACAGTCGAACACCGGGGAGCTGTTTTTT.

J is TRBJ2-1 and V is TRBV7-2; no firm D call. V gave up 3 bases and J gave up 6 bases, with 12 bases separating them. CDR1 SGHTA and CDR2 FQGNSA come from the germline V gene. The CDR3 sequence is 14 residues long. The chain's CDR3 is CASSFSRTGNEQFF. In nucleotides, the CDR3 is TGTGCCAGCAGCTTTTCACGGACGGGCAATGAGCAGTTCTTC. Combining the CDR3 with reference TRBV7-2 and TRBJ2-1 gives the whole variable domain GAGVSQSPSNKVTEKGKDVELRCDPISGHTALYWYRQSLGQGLEFLIYFQGNSAPDKSGLPSDRFSAERTGGSVSTLTIQRTQQEDSAVYLCASSFSRTGNEQFFGPGTRLTVL.

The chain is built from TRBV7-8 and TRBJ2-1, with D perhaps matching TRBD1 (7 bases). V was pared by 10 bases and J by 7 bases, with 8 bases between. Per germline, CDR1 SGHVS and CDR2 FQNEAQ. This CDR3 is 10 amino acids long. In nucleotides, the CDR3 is TGTGCCACAGGGGGGAATGAGCAGTTCTTC. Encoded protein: CATGGNEQFF. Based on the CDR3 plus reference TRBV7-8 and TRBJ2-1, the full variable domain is GAGVSQSPRYKVAKRGQDVALRCDPISGHVSLFWYQQALGQGPEFLTYFQNEAQLDKSGLPSDRFFAERPEGSVSTLKIQRTQQEDSAVYLCATGGNEQFFGPGTRLTVL.